Listed below are T cell receptor beta chains from one sample, sequenced in a study of identical twins. TCRdb re-called the 5' RACE reads through MiXCR, storing one row per CDR3 protein. The sample includes 1.5 million to 2 million distinct CDR3 sequences, more than 30% of them seen just once. The specimen was cord blood. These TCRs come from a newborn girl in good health. CDR3s include the opening cysteine and the closing phenylalanine or tryptophan. A D gene is named only where the DNA matches it firmly. Where a row states a size, it is once, few, many or the class of an expanded clone; other rows omit it.

CDR3 DNA: TGCAGTGCTCAGGGCCCTAATGAAAAACTGTTTTTT
CDR3 protein: CSAQGPNEKLFF
V gene: TRBV20-1
clone size: NA
D gene: NA
J gene: TRBJ1-4

CDR3 DNA: TGCGCCAGCAGCTTGGCCCTAACTAGCGGGGGCACAGATACGCAGTTCTTC
CDR3 protein: CASSLALTSGGTDTQFF
V gene: TRBV5-1
clone size: NA
D gene: TRBD2
J gene: TRBJ2-1

CDR3 DNA: TGTGCCAGCAGCCAATCTGAAGGGAGCAATCAGCCCCAGCATTTT
CDR3 protein: CASSQSEGSNQPQHF
V gene: TRBV16
clone size: NA
D gene: NA
J gene: TRBJ1-5

CDR3 DNA: TGCGCCAGCAGCTCTCCTCGACAGGGATACAATGAGCAGTTCTTC
CDR3 protein: CASSSPRQGYNEQFF
V gene: TRBV5-1
clone size: NA
D gene: TRBD1
J gene: TRBJ2-1

CDR3 DNA: TGCGCCAGCAGCCCGTGGACAGGACTTAGCAATCAGCCCCAGCATTTT
CDR3 protein: CASSPWTGLSNQPQHF
V gene: TRBV5-1
clone size: few
D gene: TRBD1
J gene: TRBJ1-5

CDR3 DNA: TGCAGCGTTCGGCGGGAGGGCCATCAACGCTCCTACAATGAGCAGTTCTTC
CDR3 protein: CSVRREGHQRSYNEQFF
V gene: TRBV29-1
clone size: few
D gene: TRBD2
J gene: TRBJ2-1

CDR3 DNA: TGCAGTGCTAGAGATAAAGGGGTTGGGGACATTCAGTACTTC
CDR3 protein: CSARDKGVGDIQYF
V gene: TRBV20-1
clone size: NA
D gene: NA
J gene: TRBJ2-4

CDR3 DNA: TGTGCCGCCCGGGGGGGTTATGGCTACACCTTC
CDR3 protein: CAARGGYGYTF
V gene: TRBV10-3
clone size: few
D gene: NA
J gene: TRBJ1-2

CDR3 DNA: TGTGCCAGCAGCGTAGACCTTTACTCCTACGAGCAGTACTTC
CDR3 protein: CASSVDLYSYEQYF
V gene: TRBV9
clone size: NA
D gene: NA
J gene: TRBJ2-7

CDR3 DNA: TGTGCCAGCAGTTTGGCGGCGGCACAGTTCTTC
CDR3 protein: CASSLAAAQFF
V gene: TRBV28
clone size: NA
D gene: NA
J gene: TRBJ2-1

CDR3 DNA: TGTGCCAGCAGTTTAGCCGACAGGGTAGTCTCACCCCTCCACTTT
CDR3 protein: CASSLADRVVSPLHF
V gene: TRBV28
clone size: NA
D gene: TRBD1
J gene: TRBJ1-6

CDR3 DNA: TGTGCCAGCAGTCCGAGAAGAGCGGGTGATGGGACAGATACGCAGTATTTT
CDR3 protein: CASSPRRAGDGTDTQYF
V gene: TRBV3-1
clone size: NA
D gene: NA
J gene: TRBJ2-3

CDR3 DNA: TGTGCCAGCAGCTTGGGCTTTACGGTAACCGGGGAGCTGTTTTTT
CDR3 protein: CASSLGFTVTGELFF
V gene: TRBV7-2
clone size: few
D gene: NA
J gene: TRBJ2-2

CDR3 DNA: TGCGCCAGCAGCCCACAGCGGGAGGAGACCCAGTACTTC
CDR3 protein: CASSPQREETQYF
V gene: TRBV5-1
clone size: NA
D gene: TRBD2
J gene: TRBJ2-5

CDR3 DNA: TGTGCCAGCAGCGCTCCAACTAGCGGGGCATCAAACTCCTACAATGAGCAGTTCTTC
CDR3 protein: CASSAPTSGASNSYNEQFF
V gene: TRBV13
clone size: NA
D gene: TRBD2
J gene: TRBJ2-1

CDR3 DNA: TGTGCCAGCAGCCGGGACTCCGGTACGCAGTATTTT
CDR3 protein: CASSRDSGTQYF
V gene: TRBV5-6
clone size: NA
D gene: NA
J gene: TRBJ2-3

CDR3 DNA: TGCAGCGTTACTAGCGGCTGGGGCAATGAGCAGTACTTC
CDR3 protein: CSVTSGWGNEQYF
V gene: TRBV29-1
clone size: NA
D gene: TRBD2
J gene: TRBJ2-7

CDR3 DNA: TGCAGCGTTGGGGCGGGCACCGGGGAGCTGTTTTTT
CDR3 protein: CSVGAGTGELFF
V gene: TRBV29-1
clone size: few
D gene: NA
J gene: TRBJ2-2

CDR3 DNA: TGTGCCAGCAGCTTGCTGCGTGGTTTTAGGGGCACAGATACGCAGTATTTT
CDR3 protein: CASSLLRGFRGTDTQYF
V gene: TRBV5-5
clone size: NA
D gene: NA
J gene: TRBJ2-3

CDR3 DNA: TGTGCCACCCGTGGGGCGACAGGGGGCAATAATTCACCCCTCCACTTT
CDR3 protein: CATRGATGGNNSPLHF
V gene: TRBV27
clone size: NA
D gene: TRBD1
J gene: TRBJ1-6

CDR3 DNA: TGCGCCAGCAGCTTGACTAGCGGGAGGCCGTACGAGCAGTACTTC
CDR3 protein: CASSLTSGRPYEQYF
V gene: TRBV5-1
clone size: NA
D gene: TRBD2
J gene: TRBJ2-7

CDR3 DNA: TGTGCCAGCAGCTGGGGGACAGGGCCTTATGGCTACACCTTC
CDR3 protein: CASSWGTGPYGYTF
V gene: TRBV7-6
clone size: NA
D gene: TRBD1
J gene: TRBJ1-2

CDR3 DNA: TGTGCCTGCAGTTTAAGGCAGGGTGGCGGCTACACCTTC
CDR3 protein: CACSLRQGGGYTF
V gene: TRBV27
clone size: NA
D gene: NA
J gene: TRBJ1-2

CDR3 DNA: TGTGCCAGCAGCCGGGACAGGGTCGTAACAGATACGCAGTATTTT
CDR3 protein: CASSRDRVVTDTQYF
V gene: TRBV6-6
clone size: few
D gene: TRBD1
J gene: TRBJ2-3

CDR3 DNA: TGCAGCGGGGGGAAGAGCACAGATACGCAGTATTTT
CDR3 protein: CSGGKSTDTQYF
V gene: TRBV29-1
clone size: NA
D gene: NA
J gene: TRBJ2-3

CDR3 DNA: TGTGCCCGCACTAGCGGGGGGTTCCTATACAATGAGCAGTACTTC
CDR3 protein: CARTSGGFLYNEQYF
V gene: TRBV19
clone size: NA
D gene: TRBD2
J gene: TRBJ2-7

CDR3 DNA: TGTGCCAGCAGCCTAGCCGGACTACACGAAGACAATGAGCAGTTCTTC
CDR3 protein: CASSLAGLHEDNEQFF
V gene: TRBV4-2
clone size: many
D gene: NA
J gene: TRBJ2-1

CDR3 DNA: TGTGCCAGCACCCCTAGCGGGACAGATACGCAGTATTTT
CDR3 protein: CASTPSGTDTQYF
V gene: TRBV6-5
clone size: NA
D gene: TRBD2
J gene: TRBJ2-3

CDR3 DNA: TGCAGTGCTTTTACCGGGACAGGGGTATACGAGCAGTACTTC
CDR3 protein: CSAFTGTGVYEQYF
V gene: TRBV20-1
clone size: many
D gene: TRBD1
J gene: TRBJ2-7

CDR3 DNA: TGTGCCAGCAGTCCGCTCCCAGTCACAGATACGCAGTATTTT
CDR3 protein: CASSPLPVTDTQYF
V gene: TRBV6-6
clone size: few
D gene: NA
J gene: TRBJ2-3

CDR3 DNA: TGTGCCATCAGTCCGACTAGCGGGAGGAATTTCCTCTCCTACAATGAGCAGTTCTTC
CDR3 protein: CAISPTSGRNFLSYNEQFF
V gene: TRBV10-3
clone size: NA
D gene: TRBD2
J gene: TRBJ2-1